These T cell receptor beta chains were read from a single sample in a study of neurological immune-mediated disorders. One entry per CDR3 protein, called by TCRdb with MiXCR from the 5' RACE reads. The table records 25,000 to 35,000 distinct CDR3 sequences, less than 20% of them present only once. Sequenced material: CD4+ T cells from blood. The source of these receptors is a female donor with HTLV-1-associated myelopathy (HAM/TSP). Both conserved end residues are part of each CDR3.

TRBV5-1 | CASSLLTGTDTQYF
TRBV28 | CASSHQTFRGMNTEAFF
TRBV6-5 | CASSHPWNTEAFF
TRBV5-1 | CASSYLTELSTDTQYF
TRBV5-1 | CASSFTSGNTDTQYF
TRBV7-9 | CASSLGAGGTNTEAFF
TRBV27 | CASRKQGNYGYTF
TRBV5-5 | CASSLKGGPKTPYF
TRBV7-6 | CASSLAGGRITDTQYF
TRBV30 | CAAAWGNTGELFF
TRBV5-5 | CASSLWAETGELFF
TRBV20-1 | CSAGGTGGWDTQYF
TRBV5-1 | CASSTGTLQETQYF
TRBV5-1 | CASSLVPGGHTEAFF
TRBV27 | CASSLRGASTDTQYF
TRBV29-1 | CSVRDRVDYEQYF
TRBV6-2/TRBV6-3 | CASKTPSSGANVLTF
TRBV6-5 | CASSLITWTSGGTGELFF
TRBV5-1 | CASSSEGQGNSPLHF
TRBV7-9 | CASRQDLNEQFF
TRBV11-3 | CAISPGTGTGELFF
TRBV24-1 | CATTLKQKKPRTGAYEQYF
TRBV7-6 | CASSLQGAYNEQFF
TRBV9 | CASSVEGSYNSPLHF
TRBV28 | CASKGFYEQYF
TRBV6-5 | CASSYSRTMNTEAFF
TRBV2 | CASSETSATYNEQFF
TRBV9 | CASSVVEGQGASGANVLTF
TRBV6-5 | CASSTIANSPLHF
TRBV7-9 | CASRIGEETQYF
TRBV6-6 | CASSYSGQGRGEQYF
TRBV5-1 | CASSFGDRNYGYTF
TRBV7-2 | CASSLIWDSQETQYF
TRBV4-3 | CASSQDVGSYNEQFF
TRBV6-1 | CVSSEGQDVQPQHF
TRBV10-3 | CAISGTAPAYEQYF
TRBV30 | CAWVAQGGSPLHF
TRBV4-1 | CASSQGRDRAYEQYF
TRBV25-1 | CASSARTGATYEQYF
TRBV20-1 | CSARPGQGTQPQHF
TRBV20-1 | CSASEAGGLNGELFF
TRBV9 | CASSVGQGDAYEQYF
TRBV20-1 | CSAIGGNTEAFF
TRBV18 | CASSGLARSDEQFF
TRBV7-9 | CASRVSYEQFF
TRBV7-3 | CASSLGRQETQYF
TRBV20-1 | CSARAPQGEDTEAFF
TRBV4-3 | CARSPGLAGGLSEQFF
TRBV10-3 | CAIGVAPPGGEQFF
TRBV28 | CASSPPTTAYNEQFF
TRBV7-2 | CASSHAGAGAKNIQYF
TRBV18 | CASSSGQRETQYF